These T cell receptor beta chains were read from a single sample in a study of shared clonotypes between healthy human individuals. Here immunoSEQ multiplex PCR was the method, and the copy in TCRdb shows in-frame clones only, minus some. The data hold around 1.4 million clones, with less than 99% observed a single time. Sequenced sample: naive CD4+ T cells sorted from blood. These TCRs come from a man aged 30-40 years in good health. Each CDR3 is given without its conserved first and last residue. A D gene is named only where the DNA matches it firmly.

v_gene | d_gene | CDR3aa
TRBV10-3 | TRBD2 | AISAGGPIDTQY
TRBV29-1 | . | SVEGQNTGELF
TRBV5-1 | TRBD2 | ASSLGGRVSNEQF
TRBV2 | TRBD1 | ASRRGQGTDTQY
TRBV11-2 | . | ASSRGPSETQY
TRBV29-1 | . | SLRAGSSTDTQY
TRBV5-4 | . | ASSPMGGKSYEQY
TRBV10-1 | . | ASSGGGPNEKLF
TRBV27 | . | ASSPKGQVGLQPQH
TRBV2 | . | ASRTDSYEQY
TRBV6-6 | TRBD1 | ASSSTWTGGIDTQY
TRBV5-6 | TRBD1 | ASSVRGGADYGYT
TRBV14 | . | ASSPRTDSYEQY
TRBV4-3 | TRBD1 | ASRPSLTGGASGELF
TRBV28 | TRBD1 | ASSLTGGNTGELF
TRBV5-1 | TRBD2 | ASSFVAGTTDTQY
TRBV6-5 | . | ASSYSQARRGEQY
TRBV29-1 | . | SAGGPEKLF
TRBV6-5 | TRBD1 | ASSYRTGTEAF
TRBV7-6 | TRBD1 | ASSARPGQPVSGNTIY
TRBV19 | . | ASSGSQTQY
TRBV29-1 | . | SVVRTSTNEQY
TRBV5-1 | . | ASSLLLAAHEQY
TRBV7-9 | . | ATNRDSSGPQH
TRBV15 | . | ATSRGTALSTDTQY
TRBV19 | TRBD1 | ASSLRTGWSYEQY
TRBV5-4 | . | ASSSPGRNSYNEQF
TRBV5-4 | . | ASSLDGSLGTEAF
TRBV10-3 | TRBD1 | AISPGQGDKNIQY
TRBV5-8 | . | ASHRGLQGNEQY
TRBV7-9 | TRBD1 | ASTYPGGATNEKLF
TRBV29-1 | TRBD1 | SVDTGWDRGKISGGNEQF
TRBV11-3 | . | ASSYRKVLALPYEQY
TRBV27 | TRBD1 | ASSPTGGYGYT
TRBV6-1 | . | ASSEGKEPYNEQF
TRBV29-1 | . | SSRDNSNEQY
TRBV6-5 | TRBD1 | ASSTGGLSTEAF
TRBV18 | TRBD1 | ASSPRQGAGYGYT
TRBV10-1 | . | ASSVADNEQF
TRBV7-9 | . | ASSSQASGEKLF
TRBV7-6 | TRBD2 | ASRPGLAGVNTGELF
TRBV5-8 | . | ASSLAGRPNEKLF
TRBV9 | TRBD2 | ASFETSLYTSQWRSGLTDTQY
TRBV18 | TRBD2 | ASSPLGTSQETQY
TRBV6-1 | . | ASSEVGDQPQH
TRBV5-6 | . | ASSLGALGYGYT
TRBV7-3 | TRBD1 | ASSQRQGRKLF
TRBV29-1 | TRBD1 | SAKGQISEQY
TRBV11-2 | . | ASRPPRGRYEQY
TRBV5-4 | TRBD2 | ASSLGLAGDELRTDTQY
TRBV18 | TRBD1 | ASSATSGGSYEQY
TRBV27 | TRBD1 | ASFGTGVNEQF
TRBV27 | . | ASRAPSTDTQY
TRBV18 | TRBD1 | ASSPKTGVNTEAF
TRBV28 | . | ASRPPGHVAGYEQY
TRBV5-1 | . | ASSLTGISSYNEQF
TRBV29-1 | TRBD1 | SVAGTEDNSYEQY
TRBV10-3 | . | AISESRRGEDNEQF
TRBV7-8 | TRBD2 | ASRNSGSHEQY
TRBV7-9 | . | ASSPLQETQY